The source of this T cell receptor beta chain is a study of blood T cell repertoires in COVID-19. The overall study: Sites across the United States, Italy and Spain contributed samples from acute and convalescent COVID-19. Sample material is recorded as cDNA or gDNA derived from T cells, B-cell-depleted T cells, or PBMCs.

The germline V gene has CDR1 SGHKS and CDR2 YYEKEE (reference sequence). V gave up 4 bases and J gave up 3 bases, with 6 bases separating them. This CDR3 has 12 amino acids. As handled by the study authors: Researchers report that nucleated cell counts were estimated from reference gene primer amplification. Clones were sequenced by immunoSEQ multiplex PCR, and TCRdb holds only the in-frame ones, with some missing. V and J calls and clone size are those listed in that table; D and trimming were worked out from the DNA. The table lists about 20,000 clones, more than 85% of them singletons, with roughly 7.3% in the top ten.

The sequence came from a man between 65 and 85 years old with active COVID-19. Sequences were obtained from peripheral blood. This chain connects TRBV5-5 to TRBJ2-3; D uncertain. This CDR3 is CASSAYTDTQYF. CDR3 bases: TGTGCCAGCAGCGCCTATACAGATACGCAGTATTTT. Using reference TRBV5-5 and TRBJ2-3 for the parts outside the CDR3, the full variable domain is DAGVTQSPTHLIKTRGQQVTLRCSPISGHKSVSWYQQVLGQGPQFIFQYYEKEERGRGNFPDRFSARQFPNYSSELNVNALLLGDSALYLCASSAYTDTQYFGPGTRLTVL.